The next 10 T cell receptor beta chains were all read from a single sample in a study of blood T cell repertoires in COVID-19. Assay: immunoSEQ multiplex PCR; the TCRdb copy retains only in-frame clones and omits some. The table has 250,000 to 400,000 clones, about 85% seen once. Sequenced material: PBMCs or T cells enriched from blood (not recorded which). Receptors were obtained from a woman under 40 who had been exposed to COVID-19.

The chain carries TRBV5-5 and TRBJ1-1, with a weak D call TRBD1 (5 bases). The CDR3 has 13 amino acids. Germline-derived CDR1 and CDR2 are SGHKS and YYEKEE (reference sequence). V shed 3 bases and J shed 4 bases, with 10 bases lying between them. The CDR3 spells CASSSQGGTEAFF. CDR3 in DNA: TGTGCCAGCAGCTCTCAGGGAGGCACTGAAGCTTTCTTT. Drawing the rest from reference TRBV5-5 and TRBJ1-1, the complete variable domain is DAGVTQSPTHLIKTRGQQVTLRCSPISGHKSVSWYQQVLGQGPQFIFQYYEKEERGRGNFPDRFSARQFPNYSSELNVNALLLGDSALYLCASSSQGGTEAFFGQGTRLTVV.

In nucleotides, the CDR3 is TGTGCCAGCAGGAAGGGGACTCTCGATCAGCCCCAGCATTTT. Translated: CASRKGTLDQPQHF. This chain links TRBV6-5 with TRBJ1-5, with D tentatively TRBD1 (5 bases). With 6 bases removed from V and 5 bases from J, the gap between germline ends came to 14 bases. Germline V CDR1 and CDR2: MNHEY, SVGAGI. This CDR3 is built from 14 residues.

V is TRBV6-5 and J is TRBJ1-2; D remains unclear. V lost 6 bases and J lost 4, with 9 bases in between. The CDR3 consists of 12 residues. Germline V gives CDR1 MNHEY, CDR2 SVGAGI. The CDR3, as DNA: TGTGCCAGCAGACCGGGAGTCTATGGCTACACCTTC. Translated: CASRPGVYGYTF.

J is TRBJ2-7 and V is TRBV3-1 (or the pseudogene TRBV3-2), with 9 bases lining up with TRBD2. The germline V gene encodes CDR1 LGHDT and CDR2 YNNKEL (reference sequence). Trimming at V came to 1 base and at J to 4 bases, leaving 5 bases not matched to a gene. This CDR3 has 15 residues. The CDR3 nucleotides read TGTGCCAGCAGCCAAGGGGCTAGCGGGGAGTACGAGCAGTACTTC. Translating gives CASSQGASGEYEQYF.

J is TRBJ1-5 and V is TRBV24-1, with a weak D call TRBD1 (6 bases). Germline-derived CDR1 and CDR2 are KGHDR and SFDVKD. The CDR3 is 15 residues long. Trimming removed 6 bases at V and 3 bases at J, with 14 bases between. CDR3 nucleotide sequence: TGTGCCACCAGTTTTTACAGGGATTTCAATCAGCCCCAGCATTTT. It specifies CATSFYRDFNQPQHF.

This clone was detected once. The CDR3 DNA follows: TGTGCCAGCAGCCGTCACGTTGGAGCGGGAGGGCAGCGCTACAATGAGCAGTTCTTC. Amino acids: CASSRHVGAGGQRYNEQFF. The V and J genes are TRBV14 and TRBJ2-1; 10 nucleotides align to TRBD2. The V segment lost 4 bases and the J segment 3 bases; nucleotides outside the gene matches: 15. This CDR3 region has 19 residues. Germline-derived CDR1 and CDR2 are SGHDN and FVKESK.

The gene calls are TRBV28 and TRBJ2-1; TRBD2 agrees at 9 bases. The CDR3 is 15 residues long. CDR1 is MDHEN and CDR2 is SYDVKM in the germline V gene. The J segment lost 8 bases and the V segment lost 5 bases, leaving 10 bases of the junction unmatched. CDR3 amino acids: CASSLRGGAGDEQFF. CDR3 in DNA: TGTGCCAGCAGTCTGCGCGGGGGGGCGGGCGATGAGCAGTTCTTC.

The J gene is TRBJ2-7, the V gene TRBV7-8, with D perhaps TRBD2 (6 bases). The germline V gene has CDR1 SGHVS and CDR2 FQNEAQ. CDR3 length: 13 amino acids. V was shortened by 5 bases and J by 3 bases, with 11 bases between the two germline ends. CDR3 sequence: CASSIGEDYEQYF. CDR3 nucleotide sequence: TGTGCCAGCAGCATAGGGGAGGACTACGAGCAGTACTTC.

The CDR3: CASRKDRVDTGELFF. The DNA of the CDR3 is TGTGCCAGCAGAAAGGACAGGGTTGACACCGGGGAGCTGTTTTTT. The chain links TRBV6-5 to TRBJ2-2, with TRBD1 identical over 8 bases. Germline V lookup: CDR1 MNHEY, CDR2 SVGAGI. V gave up 6 bases and J gave up 3 bases; unmatched junction bases: 6. The CDR3 extends over 15 amino acids.

V and J are TRBV12-3 or TRBV12-4 and TRBJ1-1, with D hard to call. Trimming pared 5 bases from V and 2 bases from J, leaving 6 bases between. The CDR3 runs to 12 residues. CDR3 amino acids: CASSTANTEAFF. CDR3 nucleotide sequence: TGTGCCAGCAGTACAGCAAACACTGAAGCTTTCTTT.